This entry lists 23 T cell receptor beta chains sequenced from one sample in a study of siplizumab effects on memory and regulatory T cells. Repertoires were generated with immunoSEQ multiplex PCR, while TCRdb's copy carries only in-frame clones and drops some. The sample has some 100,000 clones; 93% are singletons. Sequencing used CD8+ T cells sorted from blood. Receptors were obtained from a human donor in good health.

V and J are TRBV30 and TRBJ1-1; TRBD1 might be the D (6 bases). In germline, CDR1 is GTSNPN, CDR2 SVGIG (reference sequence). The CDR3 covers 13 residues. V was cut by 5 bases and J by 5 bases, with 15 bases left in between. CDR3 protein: CAWVFGGRTEAFF. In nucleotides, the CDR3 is TGTGCCTGGGTGTTCGGGGGGCGGACTGAAGCTTTCTTT.

The CDR3 sequence is CASSFLGGQPQHF. Written as DNA, the CDR3 is TGTGCCAGCAGTTTTCTGGGGGGACAGCCCCAGCATTTT. The V and J genes are TRBV27 and TRBJ1-5; D perhaps matches TRBD1 (5 bases). This CDR3 contains 13 residues. Germline loops: CDR1 MNHEY, CDR2 SMNVEV (reference sequence). Trimming took 3 bases from V and 7 from J, leaving 10 bases between them.

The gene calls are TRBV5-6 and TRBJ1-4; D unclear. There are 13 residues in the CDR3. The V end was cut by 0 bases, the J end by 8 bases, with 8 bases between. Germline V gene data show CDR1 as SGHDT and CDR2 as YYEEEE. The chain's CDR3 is CASSLGVTEKLFF. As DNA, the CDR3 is TGTGCCAGCAGCTTGGGGGTCACGGAAAAACTGTTTTTT.

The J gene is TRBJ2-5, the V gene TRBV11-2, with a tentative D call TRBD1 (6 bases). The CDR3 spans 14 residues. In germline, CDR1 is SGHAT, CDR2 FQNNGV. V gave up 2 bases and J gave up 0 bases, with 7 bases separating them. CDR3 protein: CASSLTGNQETQYF. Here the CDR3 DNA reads TGTGCCAGCAGCTTAACAGGGAACCAAGAGACCCAGTACTTC.

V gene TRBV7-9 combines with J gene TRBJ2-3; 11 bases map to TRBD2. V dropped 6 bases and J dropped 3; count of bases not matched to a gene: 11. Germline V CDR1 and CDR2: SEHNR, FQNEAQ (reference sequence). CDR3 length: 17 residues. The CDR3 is CASRDGLAGGWTDTQYF. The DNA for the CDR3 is TGTGCCAGCAGAGACGGCCTAGCGGGAGGATGGACAGATACGCAGTATTTT.

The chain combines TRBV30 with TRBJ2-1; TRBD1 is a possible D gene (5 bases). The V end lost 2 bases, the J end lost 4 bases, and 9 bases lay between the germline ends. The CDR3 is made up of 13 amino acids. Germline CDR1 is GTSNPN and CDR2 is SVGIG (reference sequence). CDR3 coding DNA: TGTGCCTGGAGTCGGACACTATACAATGAGCAGTTCTTC. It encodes CAWSRTLYNEQFF.

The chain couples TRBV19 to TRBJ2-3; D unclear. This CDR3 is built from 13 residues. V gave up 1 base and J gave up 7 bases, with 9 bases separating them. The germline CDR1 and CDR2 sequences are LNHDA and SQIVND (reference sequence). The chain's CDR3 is CASSIGPINTQYF. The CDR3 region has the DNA TGTGCCAGTAGTATAGGGCCCATTAATACGCAGTATTTT.

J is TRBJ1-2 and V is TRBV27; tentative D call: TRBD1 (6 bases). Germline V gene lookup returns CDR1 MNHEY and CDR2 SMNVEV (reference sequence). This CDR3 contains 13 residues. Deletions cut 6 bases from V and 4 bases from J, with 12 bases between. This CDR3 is CASSLGQSYGYTF. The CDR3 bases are TGTGCCAGCAGCCTAGGACAGTCCTATGGCTACACCTTC.

CDR3 region: CASSLAPSNEQFF. The CDR3 nucleotides read TGTGCCAGCAGTCTTGCCCCTAGTAATGAGCAGTTCTTC. This chain uses TRBV27 with TRBJ2-1; D not certain. This CDR3 spans 13 amino acids. V dropped 5 bases and J dropped 7 bases, with 12 bases sitting between them. CDR1 MNHEY and CDR2 SMNVEV come from the germline V gene (reference sequence).

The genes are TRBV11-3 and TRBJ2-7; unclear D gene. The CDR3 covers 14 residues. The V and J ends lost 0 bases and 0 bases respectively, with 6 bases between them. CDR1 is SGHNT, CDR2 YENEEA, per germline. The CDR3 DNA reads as TGTGCCAGCAGCTTAGATCAGGACTCCTACGAGCAGTACTTC. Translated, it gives CASSLDQDSYEQYF.

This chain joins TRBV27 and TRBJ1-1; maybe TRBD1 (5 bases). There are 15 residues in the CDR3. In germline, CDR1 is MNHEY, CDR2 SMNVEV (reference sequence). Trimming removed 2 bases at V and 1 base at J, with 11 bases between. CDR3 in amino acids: CASSLGGEGNTEAFF. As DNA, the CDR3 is TGTGCCAGCAGTTTAGGGGGGGAGGGGAACACTGAAGCTTTCTTT.

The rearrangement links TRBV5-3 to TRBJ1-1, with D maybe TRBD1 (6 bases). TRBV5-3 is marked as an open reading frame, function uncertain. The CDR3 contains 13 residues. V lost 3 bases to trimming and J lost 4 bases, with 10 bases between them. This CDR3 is CARSSTGITEAFF. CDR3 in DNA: TGTGCCAGAAGCTCAACAGGGATCACTGAAGCTTTCTTT.

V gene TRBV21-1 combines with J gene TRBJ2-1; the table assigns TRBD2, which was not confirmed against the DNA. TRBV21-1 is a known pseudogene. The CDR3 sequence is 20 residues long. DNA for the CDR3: TGTGCCAGCAGCGGACGGACTAGCGGGGGGCCAATCACCACCTACAATGAGCAGTTCTTC. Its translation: CASSGRTSGGPITTYNEQFF.

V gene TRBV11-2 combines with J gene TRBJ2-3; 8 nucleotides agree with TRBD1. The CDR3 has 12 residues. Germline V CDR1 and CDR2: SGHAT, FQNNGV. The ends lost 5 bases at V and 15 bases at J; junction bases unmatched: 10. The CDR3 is CASSHPGQDFYF. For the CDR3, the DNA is TGTGCCAGCAGCCATCCGGGACAGGATTTCTATTTT.

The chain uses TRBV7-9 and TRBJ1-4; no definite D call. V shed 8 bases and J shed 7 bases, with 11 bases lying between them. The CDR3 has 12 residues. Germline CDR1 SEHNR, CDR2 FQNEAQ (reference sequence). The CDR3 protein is CASVGDSEKLFF. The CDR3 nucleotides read TGTGCCAGCGTCGGGGATAGTGAAAAACTGTTTTTT.

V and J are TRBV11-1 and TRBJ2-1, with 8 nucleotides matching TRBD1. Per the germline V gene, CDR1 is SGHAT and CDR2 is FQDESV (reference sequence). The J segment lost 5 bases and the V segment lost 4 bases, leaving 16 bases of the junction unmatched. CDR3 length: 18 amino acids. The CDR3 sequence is CASSYGRFWTGRNNEQFF. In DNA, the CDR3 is TGTGCCAGCAGCTACGGTCGGTTCTGGACAGGGCGGAACAATGAGCAGTTCTTC. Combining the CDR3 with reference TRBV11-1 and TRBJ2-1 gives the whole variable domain EAEVAQSPRYKITEKSQAVAFWCDPISGHATLYWYRQILGQGPELLVQFQDESVVDDSQLPKDRFSAERLKGVDSTLKIQPAELGDSAMYLCASSYGRFWTGRNNEQFFGPGTRLTVL.

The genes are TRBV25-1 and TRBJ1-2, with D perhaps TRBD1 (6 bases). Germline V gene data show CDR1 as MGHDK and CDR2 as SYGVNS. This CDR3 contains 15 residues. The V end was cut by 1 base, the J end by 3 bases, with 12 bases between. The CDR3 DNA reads TGTGCCAGCAGTGAATTTGAAGGGGGGGACTATGGCTACACCTTC. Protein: CASSEFEGGDYGYTF.

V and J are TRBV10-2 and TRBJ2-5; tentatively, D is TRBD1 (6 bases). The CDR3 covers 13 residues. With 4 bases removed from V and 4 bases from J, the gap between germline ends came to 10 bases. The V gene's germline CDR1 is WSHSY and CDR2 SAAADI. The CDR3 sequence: CASSGWGRETQYF. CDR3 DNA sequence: TGCGCCAGCAGTGGATGGGGGCGAGAGACCCAGTACTTC.

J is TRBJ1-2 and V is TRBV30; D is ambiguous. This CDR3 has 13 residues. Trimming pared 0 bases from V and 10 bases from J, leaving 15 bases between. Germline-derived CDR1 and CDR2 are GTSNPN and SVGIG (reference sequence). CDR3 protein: CAWSVPDWMYYTF. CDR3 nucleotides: TGTGCCTGGAGTGTTCCGGATTGGATGTACTACACCTTC.

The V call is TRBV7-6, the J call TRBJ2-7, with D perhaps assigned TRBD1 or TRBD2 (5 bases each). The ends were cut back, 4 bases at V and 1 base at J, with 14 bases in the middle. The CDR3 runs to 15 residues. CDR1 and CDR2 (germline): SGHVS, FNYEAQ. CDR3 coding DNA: TGTGCCAGCAGCTCCGGGACGGCAAATTCCTACGAGCAGTACTTC. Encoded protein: CASSSGTANSYEQYF.

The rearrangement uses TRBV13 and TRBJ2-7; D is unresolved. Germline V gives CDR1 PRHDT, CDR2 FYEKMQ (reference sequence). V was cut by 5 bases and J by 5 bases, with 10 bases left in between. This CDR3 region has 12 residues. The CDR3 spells CASSPAGNEQYF. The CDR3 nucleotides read TGTGCCAGCAGCCCAGCCGGAAACGAGCAGTACTTC.

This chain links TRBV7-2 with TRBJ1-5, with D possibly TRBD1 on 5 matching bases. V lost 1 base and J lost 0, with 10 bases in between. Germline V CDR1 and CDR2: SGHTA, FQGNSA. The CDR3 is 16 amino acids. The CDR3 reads CASSLEGAYSNQPQHF. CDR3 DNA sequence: TGTGCCAGCAGCTTAGAAGGGGCCTATAGCAATCAGCCCCAGCATTTT. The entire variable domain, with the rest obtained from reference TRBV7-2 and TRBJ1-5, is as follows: GAGVSQSPSNKVTEKGKDVELRCDPISGHTALYWYRQSLGQGLEFLIYFQGNSAPDKSGLPSDRFSAERTGGSVSTLTIQRTQQEDSAVYLCASSLEGAYSNQPQHFGDGTRLSIL.

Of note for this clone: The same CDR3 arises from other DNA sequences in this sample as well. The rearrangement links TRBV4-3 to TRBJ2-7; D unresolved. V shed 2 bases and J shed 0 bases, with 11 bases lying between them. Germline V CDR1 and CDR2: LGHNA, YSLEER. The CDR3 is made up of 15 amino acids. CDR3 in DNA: TGCGCCAGCAGCCAAACTGAGACGAGCTCCTACGAGCAGTACTTC. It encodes CASSQTETSSYEQYF.